This TCR beta chain is from a study of T cell responses to AZD1222 COVID-19 vaccine. Study as a whole: Second doses were pooled across both intervals (about 4 or about 12 weeks).

V gave up 3 bases and J gave up 7 bases; unmatched junction bases: 8. The germline V gene has CDR1 GTSNPN and CDR2 SVGIG (reference sequence). The length of the CDR3 is 14 residues. The study, taken as a whole, reports: After two AZD1222 doses, spike-specific TCR breadth and depth rose versus day 0. Baseline seropositivity characterized only 5 to 7 AZD1222 recipients. Among the donors, most were white British and more were female, and clonal diversity was possibly underestimated.

In this sample, this clone turned up a few times. Its cognate antigen is unknown. TCRdb's table, derived via immunoSEQ multiplex PCR, lists solely in-frame clones and lacks some. Of approximately 110,000 clones detected, around 90% appear once; the ten largest clones hold 1% to 1.5%. This receptor was obtained from an adult in good health. V and J are TRBV30 and TRBJ2-2, with 7 bases that match TRBD2. Sequencing used peripheral blood, obtained on day 0 of AZD1222 vaccination. In DNA form, the CDR3 reads TGTGCCTGGAGGCCTAGCGGCGAGGGCGGGGAGCTGTTTTTT. Its translation is CAWRPSGEGGELFF.